This T cell receptor (beta chain) was captured in a study of CD4+ T cells in melanoma. Overall study results and limits: In melanoma, neoantigen-specific CD4+ T cells reportedly differed in differentiation state. CD8+ T cell, macrophage and B cell function reportedly correlated with neoantigen-specific CD4+ T cells.

Produced via immunoSEQ multiplex PCR; TCRdb's table is partial and in-frame only. Of 140,000 or so clones in the sample, around 90% are singletons; the top ten hold less than 2%. Regarding this clone: The antigen is not known.

The TCR originated in a human donor with melanoma.

CDR3 in DNA: TGTGCCAGCAGCGCTCTGGACAGGGCAGAGACCCAGTACTTC. Translated: CASSALDRAETQYF. The genes are TRBV9 and TRBJ2-5; 8 positions match TRBD1. This CDR3 has 14 residues. V trimming: 3 bases; J trimming: 4 bases; junction bases outside the gene matches: 5. Germline V gives CDR1 SGDLS, CDR2 YYNGEE.